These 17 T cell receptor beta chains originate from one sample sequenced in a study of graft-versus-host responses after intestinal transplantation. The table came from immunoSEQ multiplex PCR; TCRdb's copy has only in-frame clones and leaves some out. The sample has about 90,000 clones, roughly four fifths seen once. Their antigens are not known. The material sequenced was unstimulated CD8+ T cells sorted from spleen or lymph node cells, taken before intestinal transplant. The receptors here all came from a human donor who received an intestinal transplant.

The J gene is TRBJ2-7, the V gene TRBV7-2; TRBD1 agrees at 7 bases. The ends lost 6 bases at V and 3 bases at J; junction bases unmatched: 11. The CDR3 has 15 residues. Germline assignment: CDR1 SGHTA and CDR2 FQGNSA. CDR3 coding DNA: TGTGCCAGCAGGTTTCCGCGACAGGGCCTCTACGAGCAGTACTTC. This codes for CASRFPRQGLYEQYF. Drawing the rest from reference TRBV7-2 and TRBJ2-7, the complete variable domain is GAGVSQSPSNKVTEKGKDVELRCDPISGHTALYWYRQSLGQGLEFLIYFQGNSAPDKSGLPSDRFSAERTGGSVSTLTIQRTQQEDSAVYLCASRFPRQGLYEQYFGPGTRLTVT.

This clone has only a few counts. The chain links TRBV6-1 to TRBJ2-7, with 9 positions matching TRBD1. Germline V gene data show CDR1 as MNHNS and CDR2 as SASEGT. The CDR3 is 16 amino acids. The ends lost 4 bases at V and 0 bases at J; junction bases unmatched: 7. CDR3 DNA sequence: TGTGCCAGCAGTGGACCGACAGGGGGGAGCTCCTACGAGCAGTACTTC. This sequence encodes CASSGPTGGSSYEQYF.

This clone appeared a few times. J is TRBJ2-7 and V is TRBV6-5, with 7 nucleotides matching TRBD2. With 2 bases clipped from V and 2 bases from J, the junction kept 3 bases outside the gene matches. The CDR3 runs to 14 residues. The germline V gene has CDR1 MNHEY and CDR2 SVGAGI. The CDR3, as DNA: TGTGCCAGCAGTTACGGCCGGGGGGCCTACGAGCAGTACTTC. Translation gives CASSYGRGAYEQYF.

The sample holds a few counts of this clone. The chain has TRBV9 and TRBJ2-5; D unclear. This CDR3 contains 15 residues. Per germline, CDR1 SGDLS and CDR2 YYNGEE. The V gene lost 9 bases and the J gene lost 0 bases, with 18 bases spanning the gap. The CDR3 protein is CATNAWLANQETQYF. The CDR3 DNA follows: TGTGCCACCAATGCCTGGCTGGCCAACCAAGAGACCCAGTACTTC.

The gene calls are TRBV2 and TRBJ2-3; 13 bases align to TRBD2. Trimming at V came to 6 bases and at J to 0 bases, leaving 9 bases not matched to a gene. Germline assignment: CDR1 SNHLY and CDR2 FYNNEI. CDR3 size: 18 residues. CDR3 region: CASRPTSGGFGSTDTQYF. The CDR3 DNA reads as TGTGCCAGCAGGCCGACTAGCGGGGGGTTCGGTAGCACAGATACGCAGTATTTT. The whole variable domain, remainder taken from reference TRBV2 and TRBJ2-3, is EPEVTQTPSHQVTQMGQEVILRCVPISNHLYFYWYRQILGQKVEFLVSFYNNEISEKSEIFDDQFSVERPDGSNFTLKIRSTKLEDSAMYFCASRPTSGGFGSTDTQYFGPGTRLTVL.

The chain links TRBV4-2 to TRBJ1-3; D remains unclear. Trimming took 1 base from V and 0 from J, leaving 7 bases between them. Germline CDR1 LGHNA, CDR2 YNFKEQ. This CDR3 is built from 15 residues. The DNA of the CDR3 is TGTGCCAGCAGCCAAGGGGCAGACTCTGGAAACACCATATATTTT. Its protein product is CASSQGADSGNTIYF.

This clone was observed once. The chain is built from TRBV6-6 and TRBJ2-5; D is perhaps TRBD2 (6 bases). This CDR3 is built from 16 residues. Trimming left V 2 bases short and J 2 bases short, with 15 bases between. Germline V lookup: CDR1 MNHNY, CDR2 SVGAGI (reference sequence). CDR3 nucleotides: TGTGCCAGCAGTTACCCGTCTAGCGCGTGGCAAGAGACCCAGTACTTC. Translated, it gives CASSYPSSAWQETQYF.

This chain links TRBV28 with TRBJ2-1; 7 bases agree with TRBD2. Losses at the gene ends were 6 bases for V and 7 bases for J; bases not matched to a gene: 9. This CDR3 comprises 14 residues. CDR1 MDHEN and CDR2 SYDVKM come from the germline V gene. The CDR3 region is CASSLGGAGNEQFF. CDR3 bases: TGTGCCAGCAGCTTGGGAGGGGCGGGGAATGAGCAGTTCTTC.

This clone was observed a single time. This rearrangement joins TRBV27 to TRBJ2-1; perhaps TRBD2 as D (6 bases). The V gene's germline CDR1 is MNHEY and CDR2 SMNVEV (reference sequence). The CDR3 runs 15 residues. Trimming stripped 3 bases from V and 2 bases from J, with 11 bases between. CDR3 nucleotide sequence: TGTGCCAGCAGTTTCGGGAGTTCCACCTACAATGAGCAGTTCTTC. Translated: CASSFGSSTYNEQFF.

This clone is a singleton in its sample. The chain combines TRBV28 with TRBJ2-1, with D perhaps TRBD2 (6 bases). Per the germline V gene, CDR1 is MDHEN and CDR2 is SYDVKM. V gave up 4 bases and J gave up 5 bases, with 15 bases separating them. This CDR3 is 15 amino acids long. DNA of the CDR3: TGTGCCAGCAGTTCCCGGACTATTTACCACAATGAGCAGTTCTTC. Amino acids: CASSSRTIYHNEQFF.

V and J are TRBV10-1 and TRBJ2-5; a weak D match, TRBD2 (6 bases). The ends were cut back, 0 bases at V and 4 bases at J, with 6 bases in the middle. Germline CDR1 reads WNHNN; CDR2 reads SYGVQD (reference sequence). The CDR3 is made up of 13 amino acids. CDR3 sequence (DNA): TGCGCCAGCAGTGAGTCGGGGGGAGAGACCCAGTACTTC. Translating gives CASSESGGETQYF.

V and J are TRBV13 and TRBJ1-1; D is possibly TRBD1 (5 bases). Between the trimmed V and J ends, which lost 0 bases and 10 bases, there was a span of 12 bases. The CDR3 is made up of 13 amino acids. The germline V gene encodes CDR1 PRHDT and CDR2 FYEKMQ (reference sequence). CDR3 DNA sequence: TGTGCCAGCAGCTTAGGGAGGGGTGGACGAGCTTTCTTT. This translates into CASSLGRGGRAFF.

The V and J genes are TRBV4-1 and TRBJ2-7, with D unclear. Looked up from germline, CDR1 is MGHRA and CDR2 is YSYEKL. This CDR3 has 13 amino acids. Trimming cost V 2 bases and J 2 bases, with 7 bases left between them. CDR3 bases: TGCGCCAGCAGCCAAACACCTACCTACGAGCAGTACTTC. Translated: CASSQTPTYEQYF.

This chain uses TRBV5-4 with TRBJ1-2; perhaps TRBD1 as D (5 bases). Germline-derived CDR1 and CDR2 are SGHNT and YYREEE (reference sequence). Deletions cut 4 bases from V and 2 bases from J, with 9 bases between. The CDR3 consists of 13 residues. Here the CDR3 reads CASSMGRNYGYTF. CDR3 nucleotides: TGTGCCAGCAGCATGGGACGGAACTATGGCTACACCTTC.

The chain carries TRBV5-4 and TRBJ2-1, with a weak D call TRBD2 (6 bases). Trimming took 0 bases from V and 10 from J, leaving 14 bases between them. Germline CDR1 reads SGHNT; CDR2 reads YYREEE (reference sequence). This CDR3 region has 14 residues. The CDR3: CASSLGLVGVEQFF. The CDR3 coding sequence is TGTGCCAGCAGCTTGGGACTAGTGGGCGTGGAGCAGTTCTTC.

DNA of the CDR3: TGTGCCAGCAGCCAGCAGGGAGGCCTCTATGGCTACACCTTC. Translation: CASSQQGGLYGYTF. This chain links TRBV13 with TRBJ1-2; TRBD1 might be the D (5 bases). This CDR3 comprises 14 residues. The germline V gene has CDR1 PRHDT and CDR2 FYEKMQ (reference sequence). The ends were cut back, 5 bases at V and 4 bases at J, with 14 bases in the middle. The full variable domain, rest sourced from reference TRBV13 and TRBJ1-2, is AAGVIQSPRHLIKEKRETATLKCYPIPRHDTVYWYQQGPGQDPQFLISFYEKMQSDKGSIPDRFSAQQFSDYHSELNMSSLELGDSALYFCASSQQGGLYGYTFGSGTRLTVV.

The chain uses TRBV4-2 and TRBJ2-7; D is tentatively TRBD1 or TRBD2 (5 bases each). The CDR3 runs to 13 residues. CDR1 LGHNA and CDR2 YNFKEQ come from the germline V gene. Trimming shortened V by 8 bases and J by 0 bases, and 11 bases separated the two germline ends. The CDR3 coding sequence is TGTGCCAGCGGGGACGCTGGCTCCTACGAGCAGTACTTC. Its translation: CASGDAGSYEQYF.